A selection of T cell receptor beta chains follows, all from one sample in a study of control samples from healthy donors and cancer patients. TCRdb keeps only in-frame clones here, not all; method: immunoSEQ multiplex PCR. This sample yields roughly 100,000 clones, of which around 92% are seen a single time; 2% to 3% belongs to the top ten. The source material was blood. These receptors all come from a woman aged 18-29 years in good health. The CDR3 runs from the conserved cysteine through the conserved F or W. Fields, in order: J gene, V gene, clone size, D gene, CDR3 DNA, CDR3 protein. The D gene is left open where the match is weak. A clone size is listed for some rows: how often the clone was seen (once, few, many), or a class if it is expanded.

>TRBJ2-7|TRBV9|-|-
TGTGCCAGCAGCGTAGGGCTAGTGTCCTACGAGCAGTACTTC
CASSVGLVSYEQYF
>TRBJ2-3|TRBV6-4|few|TRBD1
TGTGCCAGCAGTTCCGGAGGACAGGCAGATACGCAGTATTTT
CASSSGGQADTQYF
>TRBJ1-6|TRBV20-1|-|-
TGCAGTGCTAGTCCTAACGGGAATTCACCCCTCCACTTT
CSASPNGNSPLHF
>TRBJ2-5|TRBV29-1|once|-
TGCAGCTCCCTGTTTTTGGGATGGGGGGAGACCCAGTACTTC
CSSLFLGWGETQYF
>TRBJ2-2|TRBV2|-|-
TGTGCCAGCAGTGGAGACACTTCTAACACCGGGGAGCTGTTTTTT
CASSGDTSNTGELFF
>TRBJ1-2|TRBV5-5|-|-
TGTGCCAGCAGCTTGGGTTTGACAGGAGCAGCACCTAACTATGGCTACACCTTC
CASSLGLTGAAPNYGYTF
>TRBJ2-2|TRBV28|-|-
TGTGCCAGCAGTTTTGTGAACACCGGGGAGCTGTTTTTT
CASSFVNTGELFF
>TRBJ1-1|TRBV10-2|-|TRBD1
TGCGCCAGCCGGGGACAGATGAACACTGAAGCTTTCTTT
CASRGQMNTEAFF
>TRBJ1-1|TRBV7-3|-|-
TGTGCCAGCAGCCCCAACCGGGGCTCCACTGAAGCTTTCTTT
CASSPNRGSTEAFF
>TRBJ1-4|TRBV5-4|-|-
TGTGCCAGCAGCTCAACGGGACTTCGTGAAAAACTGTTTTTT
CASSSTGLREKLFF
>TRBJ2-1|TRBV24-1|-|-
TGTGCCACCAGTGCCTCCCACTCCTACAATGAGCAGTTCTTC
CATSASHSYNEQFF
>TRBJ1-1|TRBV7-9|-|-
TGTGCCAGCAGCTTAGGTGGTGCGAACACTGAAGCTTTCTTT
CASSLGGANTEAFF
>TRBJ2-2|TRBV4-3|-|-
TGCGCCAGCAGCCAAGATGCCGCCACCGGGGAGCTGTTTTTT
CASSQDAATGELFF
>TRBJ1-1|TRBV3-1/TRBV3-2|-|-
TGTGCCAGCAGCCAAGAACCGTCGGGGAACACTGAAGCTTTCTTT
CASSQEPSGNTEAFF
>TRBJ1-4|TRBV10-3|-|-
TGTGCCATCAGTGAGGCGGGGGGACCCGCAACTAATGAAAAACTGTTTTTT
CAISEAGGPATNEKLFF
>TRBJ1-2|TRBV6-5|-|-
TGTGCCAGCAGTTACGGCTATGGCTACACCTTC
CASSYGYGYTF
>TRBJ2-7|TRBV4-3|-|TRBD2
TGCGCCAGCAGCCAAGAAAGGTCCGGGACTAGCGGATACGAGCAGTACTTC
CASSQERSGTSGYEQYF
>TRBJ1-1|TRBV7-2|once|-
TGTGCCAGCAGCTTAGGAGGAACCACTGAAGCTTTCTTT
CASSLGGTTEAFF
>TRBJ1-5|TRBV24-1|few|-
TGTGCCACCAGTGACCAGTACAATCAGCCCCAGCATTTT
CATSDQYNQPQHF
>TRBJ2-3|TRBV5-4|once|TRBD2
TGTGCCAGCAGCTTGGTTTGGGGAAGGACTAGGATCACAGATACGCAGTATTTT
CASSLVWGRTRITDTQYF
>TRBJ2-7|TRBV2|-|TRBD2
TGTGCCAGCAGTGTCGGACTAGCCCCCTACGAGCAGTACTTC
CASSVGLAPYEQYF
>TRBJ2-3|TRBV13|-|-
TGTGTCAGCAGCTATGTAGATACGCAGTATTTT
CVSSYVDTQYF
>TRBJ2-7|TRBV3-1/TRBV3-2|-|-
TGTGCCAGCAGCCACACGAAGTCGTCCTACGAGCAGTACTTC
CASSHTKSSYEQYF
>TRBJ1-3|TRBV19|-|-
TGTGCCAGTAGCCCCCTCGGCGGCGTCTCTGGAAACACCATATATTTT
CASSPLGGVSGNTIYF
>TRBJ2-1|TRBV27|-|TRBD2
TGTGCCAGCAGTTGGGACTACCGCAGGAAGCAGTTCTTC
CASSWDYRRKQFF
>TRBJ1-5|TRBV4-1|-|TRBD1
TGCGCCAGCAGCCAAGTGCTGACAGGGGGTCAGCCCCAGCATTTT
CASSQVLTGGQPQHF
>TRBJ2-3|TRBV5-4|-|TRBD2
TGTGCCAGCAGCCCCGGACTAGCGGGAGAGGTCACAGATACGCAGTATTTT
CASSPGLAGEVTDTQYF
>TRBJ1-2|TRBV3-1/TRBV3-2|-|-
TGTGCCAGCAGCCAACCGGGTTACTATGGCTACACCTTC
CASSQPGYYGYTF
>TRBJ2-7|TRBV19|-|TRBD2
TGTGCCAGTAGTATATCTGTGACGGGAGGGCGTTTCTACGAGCAGTACTTC
CASSISVTGGRFYEQYF
>TRBJ1-2|TRBV20-1|once|-
TGCAGTGCTAGTCCCACCCCTAGCTATGGCTACACCTTC
CSASPTPSYGYTF
>TRBJ2-7|TRBV6-2/TRBV6-3|-|-
TGTGCCAGCAGTTACTCGGTAGGCAATTCCTACGAGCAGTACTTC
CASSYSVGNSYEQYF
>TRBJ2-7|TRBV5-1|-|-
TGCGCCAGCAGCTTGGCCGGTGGGGGGTTCTACGAGCAGTACTTC
CASSLAGGGFYEQYF
>TRBJ2-3|TRBV9|-|-
TGTGCCAGCAGCGTCGGGCGGACTTACACAGATACGCAGTATTTT
CASSVGRTYTDTQYF
>TRBJ2-3|TRBV19|-|-
TGTGCCAGTAGTATAAGGTTGGGCCCAGATACGCAGTATTTT
CASSIRLGPDTQYF
>TRBJ1-3|TRBV11-3|-|TRBD1
TGTGCCAGCAGCTTAGCAAAGGGGACAGGGACTTACTCTGGAAACACCATATATTTT
CASSLAKGTGTYSGNTIYF
>TRBJ2-6|TRBV30|-|-
TGTGCCTGGAGTTCGACAGGCCCCTCTGGGGCCAACGTCCTGACTTTC
CAWSSTGPSGANVLTF
>TRBJ2-1|TRBV7-9|-|TRBD2
TGTGCCAGCAGCGGACTAGCGGGGGCCTACAATGAGCAGTTCTTC
CASSGLAGAYNEQFF
>TRBJ1-1|TRBV6-5|-|-
TGTGCCAGCAGTTACTCCAGGGGTAACACTGAAGCTTTCTTT
CASSYSRGNTEAFF
>TRBJ2-3|TRBV5-4|-|-
TGTGCCAGCAGCTTGGGACTACCCACAGATACGCAGTATTTT
CASSLGLPTDTQYF
>TRBJ2-1|TRBV30|once|TRBD2
TGTGCCTGGAGTCTCCCGGGGGGAGAATACAATGAGCAGTTCTTC
CAWSLPGGEYNEQFF
>TRBJ1-2|TRBV5-6|-|-
TGTGCCAGCAGCTTGGCTGGGATGGACTATGGCTACACCTTC
CASSLAGMDYGYTF
>TRBJ2-1|TRBV30|once|-
TGTGCCTGGAGTGTAACCAGCCGCAATGAGCAGTTCTTC
CAWSVTSRNEQFF
>TRBJ2-1|TRBV6-5|once|-
TGTGCCAGTCCCGACTACAATGAGCAGTTCTTC
CASPDYNEQFF
>TRBJ1-6|TRBV9|-|-
TGTGCCAGCACCGGAGGTGAGGGAAATTCACCCCTCCACTTT
CASTGGEGNSPLHF
>TRBJ2-1|TRBV7-6|-|-
TGTGCCAGCAGCTTAATAGGGGGCTCCTACAATGAGCAGTTCTTC
CASSLIGGSYNEQFF
>TRBJ1-1|TRBV14|-|-
TGTGCCAGCAGCCGTTATGGCACTGAAGCTTTCTTT
CASSRYGTEAFF
>TRBJ1-4|TRBV6-1|-|TRBD1
TGTGCCAGCAGTGAGACAGGGGTGCGGGAAAAACTGTTTTTT
CASSETGVREKLFF
>TRBJ2-7|TRBV15|-|-
TGTGCCACCAGGAGTCTCGAGAGCGGATACGAGCAGTACTTC
CATRSLESGYEQYF
>TRBJ1-1|TRBV7-9|-|-
TGTGCCAGCAGCTTACCCCTTCTCACTGAAGCTTTCTTT
CASSLPLLTEAFF
>TRBJ1-1|TRBV27|-|-
TGTGCCAGCAGTTTAGGGGGGTTGATCACTGAAGCTTTCTTT
CASSLGGLITEAFF
>TRBJ2-3|TRBV28|-|TRBD1
TGTGCCAGCAGTCAACCACCGGGACAGGGTACAGATACGCAGTATTTT
CASSQPPGQGTDTQYF
>TRBJ1-5|TRBV19|-|-
TGTGCCAGTAGTACCTCCTCACAGGGACCGCCCCAGCATTTT
CASSTSSQGPPQHF
>TRBJ1-2|TRBV4-3|-|TRBD1
TGCGCCAGCAGCCAAGTCACAGGGGGCGTGGGAGGCTACACCTTC
CASSQVTGGVGGYTF
>TRBJ1-1|TRBV4-1|-|-
TGCGCCAGCAGCCAAGTGGATGGGGGGAACACTGAAGCTTTCTTT
CASSQVDGGNTEAFF
>TRBJ1-1|TRBV3-1/TRBV3-2|-|TRBD1
TGTGCCAGCAGCTCAACAGGGGCCACTGAAGCTTTCTTT
CASSSTGATEAFF